The 11 T cell receptor beta chains in this list originate from one sample, sequenced in a study of blood T cell repertoires in COVID-19. Profiled with immunoSEQ multiplex PCR; TCRdb holds only in-frame clones, not every one. The table lists fewer than 60,000 clones, over 80% of them singletons. Sequenced sample: peripheral blood. These receptors were obtained from a man between 65 and 85 years old with active COVID-19.

The chain carries TRBV15 and TRBJ2-7, with 8 bases lining up with TRBD1. Trimming cost V 2 bases and J 3 bases; bases outside gene matches: 6. The CDR3 is made up of 15 amino acids. Germline-derived CDR1 and CDR2 are LNHNV and YYDKDF (reference sequence). CDR3 DNA sequence: TGTGCCACCAGCAGAATTGGGACAGGACACTACGAGCAGTACTTC. Amino acids: CATSRIGTGHYEQYF. Full variable domain (rest looked up from reference TRBV15 and TRBJ2-7): DAMVIQNPRYQVTQFGKPVTLSCSQTLNHNVMYWYQQKSSQAPKLLFHYYDKDFNNEADTPDNFQSRRPNTSFCFLDIRSPGLGDTAMYLCATSRIGTGHYEQYFGPGTRLTVT.

The chain has TRBV5-1 and TRBJ1-2, with 7 bases matching TRBD1. CDR3 length: 16 residues. The J segment lost 3 bases and the V segment lost 5 bases, leaving 13 bases of the junction unmatched. Germline CDR1 SGHRS, CDR2 YFSETQ. CDR3: CASRRPYRDRYYGYTF. Here the CDR3 DNA reads TGCGCCAGCAGGCGCCCGTACCGGGACAGATACTATGGCTACACCTTC.

The V call is TRBV4-3, the J call TRBJ2-1; 12 nucleotides align to TRBD2. There are 16 residues in the CDR3. The J segment lost 3 bases and the V segment lost 4 bases, leaving 4 bases of the junction unmatched. Germline V lookup: CDR1 LGHNA, CDR2 YSLEER. CDR3 bases: TGCGCCAGCAGCCCCTTGACTAGCGGGAGCTACAATGAGCAGTTCTTC. Translation gives CASSPLTSGSYNEQFF.

J is TRBJ2-7 and V is TRBV7-2, with 7 positions matching TRBD2. The CDR3 has 14 amino acids. V shed 2 bases and J 2 bases; nucleotides not matched to a gene: 3. Germline assignment: CDR1 SGHTA and CDR2 FQGNSA. CDR3 protein: CASSLSRGAYEQYF. The CDR3 nucleotides are TGTGCCAGCAGCTTATCTCGGGGGGCCTACGAGCAGTACTTC.

This clone was picked up one time. V and J are TRBV6-5 and TRBJ1-4; TRBD1 is a possible D gene (5 bases). This CDR3 region has 15 residues. V gave up 2 bases and J gave up 7 bases, with 14 bases separating them. Germline V gene sequence: CDR1 MNHEY, CDR2 SVGAGI. The CDR3 sequence: CASSYGQGLGEKLFF. The CDR3 coding sequence is TGTGCCAGCAGTTACGGGCAGGGTCTTGGTGAAAAACTGTTTTTT.

The genes are TRBV5-1 and TRBJ1-5; the match to TRBD1 covers 8 bases. The CDR3 contains 15 residues. The junction had 9 bases not matched to a gene; V was cut back by 3 bases and J by 7 bases. Per germline, CDR1 SGHRS and CDR2 YFSETQ. The CDR3 DNA is TGCGCCAGCAGCTCAACGGGACAGGAGGGCCAGCCCCAGCATTTT. Protein sequence: CASSSTGQEGQPQHF.

The rearrangement joins TRBV30 to TRBJ1-5, with 11 bases identical to TRBD1. The CDR3 extends over 17 amino acids. Germline-derived CDR1 and CDR2 are GTSNPN and SVGIG (reference sequence). V dropped 1 base and J dropped 2; count of bases not matched to a gene: 7. The DNA for the CDR3 is TGTGCCTGGAGTGCAGGGACAGGGGGGACTGGCAATCAGCCCCAGCATTTT. Protein product: CAWSAGTGGTGNQPQHF.

This clone appeared once. The V and J genes are TRBV4-3 and TRBJ1-3; D not resolved. The germline gives CDR1 LGHNA, CDR2 YSLEER. The CDR3 is made up of 15 amino acids. V was clipped by 0 bases and J by 4 bases, with 10 bases between them. In nucleotides, the CDR3 is TGCGCCAGCAGCCAAGATTCGGGTCGCGGAAACACCATATATTTT. Its protein product is CASSQDSGRGNTIYF.

V usage is TRBV30 and J usage is TRBJ1-4; no firm D call. The germline V gene encodes CDR1 GTSNPN and CDR2 SVGIG (reference sequence). Deletions cut 4 bases from V and 5 bases from J, with 11 bases between. The CDR3 is made up of 13 amino acids. The CDR3 sequence is CAWKGGMNEKLFF. DNA of the CDR3: TGTGCCTGGAAGGGAGGGATGAATGAAAAACTGTTTTTT.

The rearrangement uses TRBV18 and TRBJ2-5; TRBD2 might be the D (6 bases). CDR1 is KGHSH, CDR2 LQKENI, per germline. With 1 base removed from V and 4 bases from J, the gap between germline ends came to 13 bases. The CDR3 contains 15 residues. The CDR3 spells CASSPLEGSRETQYF. CDR3 DNA: TGTGCCAGCTCACCACTGGAGGGTTCTAGAGAGACCCAGTACTTC.

The CDR3 DNA is TGTGCCAGCAGGGGACAGGGGGTTCAGCCCCAGCATTTT. Its protein is CASRGQGVQPQHF. The chain is built from TRBV28 and TRBJ1-5; TRBD1 aligns across 11 bases. V gave up 6 bases and J gave up 6 bases; unmatched junction bases: 1. The CDR3 runs to 13 residues. Germline assignment: CDR1 MDHEN and CDR2 SYDVKM.